One T cell receptor (beta chain) is described in this entry. The sample comes from a study of blood T cell repertoires in COVID-19. Study-level information: Acute and convalescent COVID-19 samples came from the United States, Italy and Spain. Nucleic acid was either cDNA or gDNA, and it came from T cells, B-cell-depleted T cells, or PBMCs.

The length of the CDR3 is 16 residues. Germline V CDR1 and CDR2: SGHDN, FVKESK. Trimming cost V 3 bases and J 5 bases; bases outside gene matches: 10. Authors' analysis steps: Counts of nucleated cells, estimated from reference gene primer amplification, were obtained. Clones were sequenced by immunoSEQ multiplex PCR, and TCRdb holds only the in-frame ones, with some missing. V, J and clone size are taken as reported in that table, and D and trimming were inferred from the DNA itself. The table has around 300,000 clones, more than 75% seen once; the top ten hold about 3.9%. Sequencing was carried out using peripheral blood. The receptor was derived from a woman in her fifties or sixties with active or convalescent COVID-19. This chain links TRBV14 with TRBJ2-3, with 8 nucleotides matching TRBD1. CDR3 residues: CASSQVTGAGIDTQYF. The CDR3 DNA follows: TGTGCCAGCAGCCAGGTGACAGGGGCGGGAATAGATACGCAGTATTTT.